Presented here are 26 T cell receptor beta chains from one specimen sequenced in a study of blood T cell repertoires in COVID-19. Libraries were prepared by immunoSEQ multiplex PCR; TCRdb keeps only in-frame clonotypes and omits some of them. In the table there are approximately 330,000 clones, 70% to 90% of which are singletons. The sequenced material came from peripheral blood. These receptors all stem from a woman in her 50s with active or convalescent COVID-19.

This chain links TRBV12-3 or TRBV12-4 with TRBJ1-1; D gene uncertain. The V and J ends lost 5 bases and 7 bases respectively, with 14 bases between them. The length of the CDR3 is 13 residues. This chain's CDR3 is CASSPGQAGEAFF. As DNA, the CDR3 is TGTGCCAGCAGTCCTGGCCAGGCGGGTGAAGCTTTCTTT.

The CDR3 bases are TGTGCAAGTCGCTCCCCCCGAGACGGTGACTATAGCAATCAGCCCCAGCATTTT. Its translation is CASRSPRDGDYSNQPQHF. V usage is TRBV12-2 and J usage is TRBJ1-5. TRBV12-2 is a known pseudogene. CDR3 length equals 18 residues.

This clone occurred once. The gene calls are TRBV3-1 (or the pseudogene TRBV3-2) and TRBJ2-5; no clear D gene. Germline loops: CDR1 LGHDT, CDR2 YNNKEL (reference sequence). V was clipped by 2 bases and J by 4 bases, with 5 bases between them. This CDR3 is built from 12 residues. The CDR3 reads CASSQISETQYF. The DNA for the CDR3 is TGTGCCAGCAGCCAAATCTCAGAGACCCAGTACTTC.

This sequence joins TRBV10-3 and TRBJ2-2, with 8 bases aligning to TRBD1. The germline V gene encodes CDR1 ENHRY and CDR2 SYGVKD. The V gene end was trimmed by 4 bases and the J gene end by 6 bases; junction bases not matched to a gene: 13. The CDR3 runs to 17 residues. CDR3 loop: CAISARRDRTGAGELFF. The CDR3 nucleotides are TGTGCCATCAGTGCCCGGCGGGACAGGACGGGCGCCGGGGAGCTGTTTTTT.

This chain links TRBV27 with TRBJ1-6; D perhaps matches TRBD1 (6 bases). V was pared by 5 bases and J by 10 bases, with 12 bases between. Germline V gives CDR1 MNHEY, CDR2 SMNVEV (reference sequence). The CDR3 has 13 residues. CDR3 sequence (DNA): TGTGCCAGCAGTGGGGGCGTAGACTCACCCCTCCACTTT. Its translation: CASSGGVDSPLHF.

The genes are TRBV15 and TRBJ1-4; TRBD1 matches at 8 bases. CDR1 and CDR2 (germline): LNHNV, YYDKDF (reference sequence). V trimming: 2 bases; J trimming: 3 bases; junction bases outside the gene matches: 8. The CDR3 covers 17 residues. Written as DNA, the CDR3 is TGTGCCACCAGCAGATACCAGGGGGCGAGGGCTAATGAAAAACTGTTTTTT. This sequence encodes CATSRYQGARANEKLFF.

The rearrangement joins TRBV30 to TRBJ2-4, with TRBD1 as a possible D gene (5 bases). The CDR3 covers 13 residues. V was pared by 1 base and J by 6 bases, with 10 bases between. Per the germline V gene, CDR1 is GTSNPN and CDR2 is SVGIG (reference sequence). CDR3 residues: CAWSARVGNIQYF. The CDR3 DNA is TGTGCCTGGAGTGCCAGGGTTGGAAACATTCAGTACTTC.

V is TRBV9 and J is TRBJ2-3, with 7 bases that match TRBD1. CDR1 and CDR2 from the germline V gene are SGDLS and YYNGEE. V was clipped by 4 bases and J by 1 base; unmatched bases: 6. The CDR3 covers 15 residues. CDR3 nucleotide sequence: TGTGCCAGCAGCCCTCACACAGGGGGCACAGATACGCAGTATTTT. Translated: CASSPHTGGTDTQYF.

The J gene is TRBJ1-4, the V gene TRBV11-2, with 7 bases lining up with TRBD1. Germline V gene data show CDR1 as SGHAT and CDR2 as FQNNGV. The CDR3 contains 14 residues. V trimming: 5 bases; J trimming: 5 bases; junction bases outside the gene matches: 5. CDR3 residues: CASSLQGRNEKLFF. CDR3 nucleotide sequence: TGTGCCAGCAGCCTACAGGGGCGAAATGAAAAACTGTTTTTT.

V usage is TRBV27 and J usage is TRBJ1-5, with 7 bases fitting TRBD1. CDR1 MNHEY and CDR2 SMNVEV come from the germline V gene (reference sequence). The V segment lost 3 bases and the J segment 3 bases; nucleotides outside the gene matches: 5. The CDR3 contains 15 residues. The CDR3 region has the DNA TGTGCCAGCAGTTTCAACAGGGGCGACAATCAGCCCCAGCATTTT. Translated, it gives CASSFNRGDNQPQHF.

This chain connects TRBV10-3 to TRBJ2-7, with 11 bases fitting TRBD2. The junction had 6 bases not matched to a gene; V was cut back by 11 bases and J by 3 bases. The germline V gene encodes CDR1 ENHRY and CDR2 SYGVKD. The CDR3 length is 13 residues. CDR3 protein: CAARLAGSYEQYF. The CDR3 DNA sequence: TGTGCCGCCCGACTAGCGGGGAGCTACGAGCAGTACTTC.

The chain is built from TRBV14 and TRBJ1-4; possible D gene TRBD1, 5 bases. The CDR3 length is 13 residues. V lost 6 bases and J 10 bases, leaving 15 bases between the germline ends. CDR1 is SGHDN, CDR2 FVKESK, per germline. CDR3 sequence reads: CASRRDSFGKLFF. CDR3 in DNA: TGTGCCAGCAGAAGAGACAGCTTTGGAAAACTGTTTTTT.

V and J are TRBV7-2 and TRBJ2-7, with TRBD1 identical over 9 bases. The germline CDR1 and CDR2 sequences are SGHTA and FQGNSA. After removal of 0 bases from V and 3 bases from J, the junction contained 9 bases not matched to a gene. The CDR3 totals 17 residues. The CDR3: CASSLASSETGGYEQYF. The CDR3 DNA reads TGTGCCAGCAGCTTAGCGTCTTCAGAGACAGGGGGCTACGAGCAGTACTTC.

The V gene is TRBV18, the J gene TRBJ1-1; no reliable D call. Germline CDR1 and CDR2: KGHSH and LQKENI. The CDR3 is 14 residues long. Trimming stripped 2 bases from V and 2 bases from J, with 9 bases between. The CDR3 bases are TGTGCCAGCTCACCAAAGGGAGCCAACACTGAAGCTTTCTTT. Encoded protein: CASSPKGANTEAFF.

The V and J genes are TRBV13 and TRBJ2-7; 10 positions match TRBD1. Germline CDR1 reads PRHDT; CDR2 reads FYEKMQ (reference sequence). Unmatched junction bases numbered 4, after V lost 0 bases and J lost 5 bases. This CDR3 has 15 residues. The CDR3 protein is CASSLGGTGAHEQYF. CDR3 DNA sequence: TGTGCCAGCAGCTTAGGCGGGACAGGGGCCCACGAGCAGTACTTC.

The chain carries TRBV11-3 and TRBJ2-3; 7 bases line up with TRBD2. CDR1 and CDR2 from the germline V gene are SGHNT and YENEEA. This CDR3 is built from 16 residues. Trimming removed 4 bases from V and 7 bases from J; junction bases left unmatched: 14. Here the CDR3 reads CASSWTSSGGPNTQYF. In nucleotides, the CDR3 is TGTGCCAGCAGCTGGACTAGTTCGGGAGGTCCTAATACGCAGTATTTT.

V is TRBV19 and J is TRBJ2-1, with TRBD2 matching over 9 bases. V was pared by 0 bases and J by 0 bases, with 9 bases of the junction left unmatched. The length of the CDR3 is 19 residues. Germline V CDR1 and CDR2: LNHDA, SQIVND (reference sequence). In DNA, the CDR3 is TGTGCCAGTAGTATAGACCCCAGCGGGAGGCCATACTCCTACAATGAGCAGTTCTTC. It codes for CASSIDPSGRPYSYNEQFF. The entire variable domain, with the rest obtained from reference TRBV19 and TRBJ2-1, is as follows: DGGITQSPKYLFRKEGQNVTLSCEQNLNHDAMYWYRQDPGQGLRLIYYSQIVNDFQKGDIAEGYSVSREKKESFPLTVTSAQKNPTAFYLCASSIDPSGRPYSYNEQFFGPGTRLTVL.

Here the CDR3 reads CASSQDRGASTEAFF. The CDR3 DNA reads TGCGCCAGCAGCCAAGACCGGGGGGCGAGCACTGAAGCTTTCTTT. The J gene is TRBJ1-1, the V gene TRBV4-3, with D possibly TRBD1 on 6 matching bases. V lost 0 bases and J lost 4, with 12 bases in between. There are 15 residues in the CDR3. Germline CDR1 is LGHNA and CDR2 is YSLEER.

J is TRBJ2-1 and V is TRBV7-9; D perhaps matches TRBD2 (6 bases). The CDR3 runs 16 residues. Germline V gene sequence: CDR1 SEHNR, CDR2 FQNEAQ (reference sequence). The ends were cut back, 1 base at V and 0 bases at J, with 10 bases in the middle. CDR3 in DNA: TGTGCCAGCAGCTTAGTTGGACTAAACTCCTACAATGAGCAGTTCTTC. It yields the protein CASSLVGLNSYNEQFF.

The rearrangement joins TRBV10-3 to TRBJ2-2; TRBD2 might be the D (5 bases). CDR1 and CDR2 from the germline V gene are ENHRY and SYGVKD. The CDR3 extends over 16 amino acids. Trimming shortened V by 3 bases and J by 0 bases, and 11 bases separated the two germline ends. The CDR3 DNA follows: TGTGCCATCAGTGATTTACCGGGAACGAACACCGGGGAGCTGTTTTTT. Its translation is CAISDLPGTNTGELFF.

The V call is TRBV9, the J call TRBJ1-1; D is perhaps TRBD1 (5 bases). CDR1 SGDLS and CDR2 YYNGEE come from the germline V gene. V lost 0 bases to trimming and J lost 3 bases, with 27 bases between them. There are 20 residues in the CDR3. This chain's CDR3 is CASSVGYLGGTLGSDTEAFF. The CDR3 region has the DNA TGTGCCAGCAGCGTAGGTTATTTGGGGGGGACTTTGGGTAGTGACACTGAAGCTTTCTTT.

J is TRBJ2-7 and V is TRBV7-9, with TRBD1 as a possible D gene (5 bases). V was pared by 1 base and J by 7 bases, with 11 bases between. CDR3 length equals 13 residues. Germline V gene lookup returns CDR1 SEHNR and CDR2 FQNEAQ (reference sequence). The CDR3 here is CASSLEVGREQYF. CDR3 DNA sequence: TGTGCCAGCAGCTTAGAAGTGGGGCGAGAGCAGTACTTC.

The chain employs TRBV5-5 and TRBJ2-2; TRBD1 aligns across 10 bases. The length of the CDR3 is 16 residues. The V segment lost 1 base and the J segment 7 bases; nucleotides outside the gene matches: 7. In germline, CDR1 is SGHKS, CDR2 YYEKEE (reference sequence). The CDR3 DNA sequence: TGTGCCAGCAGCTTGAGGCGACAGGGGGCTGGCGGGGAGCTGTTTTTT. Translated, it gives CASSLRRQGAGGELFF.

The chain employs TRBV14 and TRBJ1-2, with D possibly being TRBD1 (5 bases). CDR1 is SGHDN and CDR2 is FVKESK in the germline V gene. Deletions cut 1 base from V and 4 bases from J, with 13 bases between. There are 15 residues in the CDR3. CDR3 loop: CASSQVGRGSYGYTF. As DNA, the CDR3 is TGTGCCAGCAGCCAAGTCGGTAGGGGCAGCTATGGCTACACCTTC.

This clone was picked up a small number of times. The V and J genes are TRBV9 and TRBJ2-2; D is possibly TRBD1 (6 bases). Trimming took off 3 bases at V and 4 bases at J, with 13 bases between the two ends. The CDR3 totals 15 residues. The germline V gene has CDR1 SGDLS and CDR2 YYNGEE. Here the CDR3 DNA reads TGTGCCAGCAGCGCTGGGGGCGCAGGCACCGGGGAGCTGTTTTTT. This gives the protein CASSAGGAGTGELFF.

The chain joins TRBV25-1 to TRBJ1-2, with a possible D match to TRBD1 (5 bases). V dropped 7 bases and J dropped 4 bases, with 22 bases sitting between them. Germline loops: CDR1 MGHDK, CDR2 SYGVNS. CDR3 length equals 16 residues. The CDR3 here is CASTNSTEEIIYGYTF. The CDR3 nucleotides read TGTGCCAGCACGAATTCGACAGAAGAAATTATCTATGGCTACACCTTC.